This TCR beta chain was sequenced in a study of beta chain features in type 1 diabetes. Every isolated RNA sample was fully reverse transcribed, so sequencing captured expressed TCRB transcripts. Only in-frame clones appear in the TCRdb table, and some are missing; sequencing was by immunoSEQ multiplex PCR. The table includes 330,000 or so clones, roughly 21% detected once. The sequence was collected from a woman younger than 30 in good health. The sample taken for sequencing was naive CD4+ T cells from blood.

This CDR3 is CASGGQGGLTEAFF. CDR3 coding DNA: TGTGCCAGCGGGGGACAGGGAGGTCTCACTGAAGCTTTCTTT. This chain links TRBV2 with TRBJ1-1; TRBD1 agrees at 9 bases. The CDR3 covers 14 residues. Germline-derived CDR1 and CDR2 are SNHLY and FYNNEI. Losses at the gene ends were 8 bases for V and 4 bases for J; bases not matched to a gene: 8.